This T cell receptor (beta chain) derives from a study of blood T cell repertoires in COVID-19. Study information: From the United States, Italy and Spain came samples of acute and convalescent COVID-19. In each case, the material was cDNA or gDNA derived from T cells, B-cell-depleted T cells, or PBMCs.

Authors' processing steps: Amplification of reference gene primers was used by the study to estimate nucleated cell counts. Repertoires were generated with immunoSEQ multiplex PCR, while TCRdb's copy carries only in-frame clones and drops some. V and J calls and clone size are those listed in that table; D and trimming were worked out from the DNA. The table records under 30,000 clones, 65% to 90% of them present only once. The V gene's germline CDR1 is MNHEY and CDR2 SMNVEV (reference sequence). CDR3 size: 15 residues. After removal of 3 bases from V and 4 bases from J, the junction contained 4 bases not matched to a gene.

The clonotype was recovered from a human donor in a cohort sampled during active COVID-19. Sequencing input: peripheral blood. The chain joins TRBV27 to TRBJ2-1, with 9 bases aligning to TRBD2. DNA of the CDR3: TGTGCCAGCAGTTTTGCTAGCGGGGTTTACAATGAGCAGTTCTTC. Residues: CASSFASGVYNEQFF.